This T cell receptor (beta chain) is from a study of PD-1 blockade in classical Hodgkin lymphoma. For the study at large: Every 2 weeks, patients had 3 mg/kg nivolumab intravenously. General study findings and limits: Newly diagnosed and completely responding patients shared comparable baseline diversity. At C4D1, TCR diversity had climbed significantly for CD4+ cells, though not for CD8+ cells. Individuals initiating nivolumab under 1 year after ASCT were excluded.

Time point specified: cycle 4 day 1 (C4D1), after more than 5 weeks of nivolumab. Every one of the patients relapsed after autologous stem cell transplantation (brentuximab vedotin exposure was variable). Profiling relied on immunoSEQ multiplex PCR, and the TCRdb table lists in-frame clones only, not all of them. Counted here are approximately 84,000 clones, nearly 85% occurring once; the ten biggest clones make up about 17%. Between the trimmed V and J ends, which lost 0 bases and 0 bases, there was a span of 13 bases. The germline CDR1 and CDR2 sequences are SGDLS and YYNGEE. This CDR3 spans 17 amino acids. Only a few counts were recorded for this clone. Its antigen remains unidentified.

The chain has TRBV9 and TRBJ2-1, with unresolved D. This receptor was obtained from a human donor with classical Hodgkin lymphoma. The sample here was peripheral blood mononuclear cells (PBMCs), taken before the fourth cycle of nivolumab. The CDR3 region has the DNA TGTGCCAGCAGCGTAGGTTCCTCCTCGAGCTCCTACAATGAGCAGTTCTTC. Translation gives CASSVGSSSSSYNEQFF.